This T cell receptor (beta chain) was recovered during a study of CD8 T cells in ankylosing spondylitis. Study-wide findings and caveats: Matched synovial fluid from ankylosing spondylitis patients was reported to be enriched for disease-linked clones.

CDR3 length: 11 residues. Looked up from germline, CDR1 is ENHRY and CDR2 is SYGVKD. V lost 10 bases, J lost 6 bases, and 12 bases lay in between. This clonotype was observed many times. Its specificity is not known. Quantitative molecular-barcoded 5'-RACE generated the TCR beta libraries. TCRdb processed the 5' RACE reads anew with MiXCR; each CDR3 protein has one entry. The profile covers 250,000 to 400,000 distinct CDR3 sequences, with 11% appearing a single time and 9.1% taken by the ten largest. The sample consisted of blood, either unsorted or a sorted T cell fraction (not recorded which). This TCR derives from a female donor with ankylosing spondylitis or in good health (not recorded which). The chain employs TRBV10-3 and TRBJ1-1; a weak D match, TRBD1 (5 bases). CDR3 in DNA: TGTGCCACCAGCCCGGGGGCTGAAGCTTTCTTT. Translated: CATSPGAEAFF.